The clone carrying this T cell receptor beta chain was detected many times. Its matching antigen is unknown. Looked up from germline, CDR1 is ENHRY and CDR2 is SYGVKD. Trimming removed 3 bases from V and 1 base from J; junction bases left unmatched: 6. There are 17 residues in the CDR3. Thyroid surgery had not been preceded by any treatment in any patient. This entry comes from a study of metastatic and nonmetastatic thyroid tumors. Whole-study context: For malignant and benign thyroid patients, tumor or nodule tissue and blood were the sources whose repertoires were compared. Study-wide points: Significantly greater TCR beta diversity was reportedly found in malignant thyroid tumors than in benign nodules (in blood and tumor).

In the authors' workflow: The study built a papillary thyroid cancer distant-metastasis classifier from CDR3 differences across clinicopathological groups. MiXCR reprocessed the PCR reads for TCRdb. Clone size and V and J calls follow TCRdb, not the original study. The table shows about 40,000 clones, with over 9.5% occurring only once. The chain is built from TRBV10-3 and TRBJ2-1; 10 bases are a match to TRBD2. The material sequenced was blood. This sequence was found in a female donor with papillary thyroid cancer or a benign thyroid nodule (not recorded which). Some clones in this sample may be carry-over from other donors' samples. The CDR3 loop is CAISDPSGSGSYNEQFF. As DNA, the CDR3 is TGTGCCATCAGTGATCCTAGCGGGAGTGGGTCCTACAATGAGCAGTTCTTC.